These 2 T cell receptor beta chains originate from one sample sequenced in a study of blood T cell repertoires in COVID-19. Profiled with immunoSEQ multiplex PCR; TCRdb holds only in-frame clones, not every one. The data hold about 98,000 clones, with about 90% observed a single time. Sequenced: peripheral blood. The origin of the receptors is a man between 18 and 29 years old with acute or convalescent COVID-19.

V gene TRBV24-1 combines with J gene TRBJ1-2, with 7 bases matching TRBD1. V lost 9 bases to trimming and J lost 3 bases; unmatched junction nucleotides: 6. The CDR3 contains 13 residues. The germline CDR1 and CDR2 sequences are KGHDR and SFDVKD. CDR3 sequence reads: CATSRQGYYGYTF. CDR3 in DNA: TGTGCCACCTCTCGACAGGGTTACTATGGCTACACCTTC.

V gene TRBV9 combines with J gene TRBJ2-3; tentative D call: TRBD2 (7 bases). The CDR3 is 16 residues long. V gave up 1 base and J gave up 3 bases, with 15 bases separating them. The germline V gene has CDR1 SGDLS and CDR2 YYNGEE. The CDR3 bases are TGTGCCAGCAGCGTATGGGGGGGCGGTCAAACAGATACGCAGTATTTT. Amino acid sequence: CASSVWGGGQTDTQYF. Supplemented by reference TRBV9 and TRBJ2-3, the full variable domain reads DSGVTQTPKHLITATGQRVTLRCSPRSGDLSVYWYQQSLDQGLQFLIQYYNGEERAKGNILERFSAQQFPDLHSELNLSSLELGDSALYFCASSVWGGGQTDTQYFGPGTRLTVL.